This T cell receptor (beta chain) came from a study of shared clonotypes between healthy human individuals. Notes on the study in general: Limited genetic and exposure-history diversity came from having few donors.

The CDR3 consists of 13 residues. Trimming cost V 6 bases and J 7 bases, with 13 bases left between them. Germline CDR1 KGHSH, CDR2 LQKENI. Nashville, Tennessee was home to all donors, who were Caucasian adults. At a deep level, the assay was run. Per sorted-subset replicate PCR, input was roughly 220 ng DNA, representing about 32,000 T cell genomes. Only in-frame clones appear in the TCRdb table, and some are missing; sequencing was by immunoSEQ multiplex PCR. Counted here are 950,000 to 1,100,000 clones, more than 60% occurring once; the ten biggest clones make up approximately 1.5%. This clone showed up just once. The antigen is undetermined.

The sample taken for sequencing was memory CD4+ T cells sorted from blood. Subset defined: CD45RA-negative fraction. V usage is TRBV18 and J usage is TRBJ1-5; maybe TRBD1 (5 bases). This sequence was found in a man aged 18-30 years in good health. CDR3 coding DNA: TGTGCCAGCTCGAGGGGTTACCGGCAGCCCCAGCATTTT. Protein sequence: CASSRGYRQPQHF.